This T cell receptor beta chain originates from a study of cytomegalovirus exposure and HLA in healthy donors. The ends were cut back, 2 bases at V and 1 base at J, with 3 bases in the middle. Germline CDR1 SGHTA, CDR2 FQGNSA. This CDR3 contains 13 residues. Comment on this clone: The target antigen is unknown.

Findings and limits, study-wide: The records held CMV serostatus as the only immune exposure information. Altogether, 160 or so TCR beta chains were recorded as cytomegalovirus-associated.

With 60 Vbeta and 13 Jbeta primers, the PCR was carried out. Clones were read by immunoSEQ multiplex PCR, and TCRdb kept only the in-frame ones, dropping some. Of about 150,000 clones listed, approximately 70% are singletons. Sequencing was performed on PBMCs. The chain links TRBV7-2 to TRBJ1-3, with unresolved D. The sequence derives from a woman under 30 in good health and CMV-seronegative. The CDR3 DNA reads TGTGCCAGCAGCTTACAGTCTGGAAACACCATATATTTT. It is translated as CASSLQSGNTIYF.